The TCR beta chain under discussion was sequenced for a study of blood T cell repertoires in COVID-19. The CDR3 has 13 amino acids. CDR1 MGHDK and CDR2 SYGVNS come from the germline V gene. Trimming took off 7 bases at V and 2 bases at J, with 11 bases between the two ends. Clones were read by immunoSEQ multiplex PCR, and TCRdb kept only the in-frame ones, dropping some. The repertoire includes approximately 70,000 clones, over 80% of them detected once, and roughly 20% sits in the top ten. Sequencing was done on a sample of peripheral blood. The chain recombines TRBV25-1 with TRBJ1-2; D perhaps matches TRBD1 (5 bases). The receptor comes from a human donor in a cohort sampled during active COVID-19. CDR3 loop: CASTLSGNYGYTF. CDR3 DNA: TGTGCCAGCACTTTATCAGGGAACTATGGCTACACCTTC.